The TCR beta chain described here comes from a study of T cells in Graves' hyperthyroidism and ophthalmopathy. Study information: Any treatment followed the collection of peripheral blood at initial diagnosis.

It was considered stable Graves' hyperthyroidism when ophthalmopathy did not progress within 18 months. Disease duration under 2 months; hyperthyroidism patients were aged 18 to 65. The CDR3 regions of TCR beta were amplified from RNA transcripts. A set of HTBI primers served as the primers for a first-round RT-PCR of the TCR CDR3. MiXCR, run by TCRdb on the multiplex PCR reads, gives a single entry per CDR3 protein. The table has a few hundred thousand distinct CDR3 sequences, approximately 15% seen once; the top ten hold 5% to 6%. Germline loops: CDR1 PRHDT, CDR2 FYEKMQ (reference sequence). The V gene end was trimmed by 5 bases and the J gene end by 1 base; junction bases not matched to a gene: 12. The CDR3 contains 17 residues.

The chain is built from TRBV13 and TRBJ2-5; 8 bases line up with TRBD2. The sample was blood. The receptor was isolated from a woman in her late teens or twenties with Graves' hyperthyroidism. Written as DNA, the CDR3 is TGTGCCAGCAGCCCCCGGAGCGGGGGCGGGATCCAAGAGACCCAGTACTTC. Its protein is CASSPRSGGGIQETQYF.